This passage covers 18 T cell receptor beta chains from one sample sequenced in a study of molecular identifiers for immune sequencing clone quantification (dated by TCRdb to the late 2010s). Preparation of the library involved PCR. The instrument was an Illumina HiSeq 4000. The public sequencing data were trimmed at Q25 with fastp and processed into clonotypes with MiXCR by TCRdb, which kept only in-frame beta chains. All rows with the same CDR3 protein become a single entry with the most common DNA and genes. Recorded for this sample are just under 650,000 distinct CDR3 sequences; 20% of them occurred a single time. In total, the top ten clones hold roughly 0.9% of the sample. Sequences were obtained from naive CD8+ T cells from blood, with Jurkat cell RNA spiked in. The sample's cell subset or site label, in plain terms: FACS-sorted CD8+CD4-CCR7+CD45RA+ naive T cells. These receptor sequences come from a human donor in good health. Some libraries in this study had Jurkat cell RNA spiked in.

In regard to this clonotype: Relative to the germline gene, one junction end is altered; a read error may explain this. The V and J genes are TRBV13 and TRBJ2-7; TRBD1 matches 8 bases. Germline V gives CDR1 PRHDT, CDR2 FYEKMQ (reference sequence). This CDR3 contains 16 residues. The CDR3 DNA reads as TGTGCCAGCAGCCCTCGGTCAAGACAGGGGTTGTGGGAGCAGTGCTTC. Protein: CASSPRSRQGLWEQCF. The full variable domain, rest sourced from reference TRBV13 and TRBJ2-7, is AAGVIQSPRHLIKEKRETATLKCYPIPRHDTVYWYQQGPGQDPQFLISFYEKMQSDKGSIPDRFSAQQFSDYHSELNMSSLELGDSALYFCASSPRSRQGLWEQCFGPGTRLTVT.

This clonotype was detected once. One junction end disagrees with the germline gene, perhaps due to a read error. J is TRBJ2-7 and V is TRBV6-6; 8 nucleotides agree with TRBD1. This CDR3 comprises 14 residues. Germline CDR1 and CDR2: MNHNY and SVGAGI (reference sequence). CDR3 nucleotides: TGTGCCAGCAGTTACCTCCAGGGGACAGGCGAGCAGCACTTC. The encoded protein is CASSYLQGTGEQHF.

As regards this clonotype: Just one base apart from a much larger clone, this may be a read error. The gene calls are TRBV19 and TRBJ1-5; no reliable D call. Trimming stripped 7 bases from V and 0 bases from J, with 10 bases between. This CDR3 is 14 amino acids long. Germline V CDR1 and CDR2: LNHDA, SQIVND (reference sequence). Here the CDR3 DNA reads TGTGCCAGTACAGGCGAACATAGCAATCAGCCCCAGCATTTT. This codes for CASTGEHSNQPQHF. Full variable domain (remainder filled in from reference TRBV19 and TRBJ1-5): DGGITQSPKYLFRKEGQNVTLSCEQNLNHDAMYWYRQDPGQGLRLIYYSQIVNDFQKGDIAEGYSVSREKKESFPLTVTSAQKNPTAFYLCASTGEHSNQPQHFGDGTRLSIL.

This clonotype was detected many times. The CDR3, as DNA: TGCGCCAGCAGCCAAGCGTTCACTGAGGAGATGGAGACCCAGTACTTC. As protein: CASSQAFTEEMETQYF. The rearrangement links TRBV4-3 to TRBJ2-5; unclear D gene. V lost 1 base to trimming and J lost 5 bases, with 17 bases between them. Germline V gene data show CDR1 as LGHNA and CDR2 as YSLEER. This CDR3 comprises 16 residues.

This clonotype was seen repeatedly, ten times or more. The V and J genes are TRBV4-1 and TRBJ2-7, with D maybe TRBD2 (5 bases). Germline V gene lookup returns CDR1 MGHRA and CDR2 YSYEKL. There are 12 residues in the CDR3. Deletions cut 1 base from V and 4 bases from J, with 5 bases between. CDR3 nucleotide sequence: TGCGCCAGCAGCCAAGGAGGGTACGAGCAGTACTTC. Residues: CASSQGGYEQYF.

This clonotype was observed a few times. Compared with germline, one end of the junction differs, possibly owing to a read error. The chain employs TRBV27 and TRBJ2-2; D ambiguous. Looked up from germline, CDR1 is MNHEY and CDR2 is SMNVEV (reference sequence). The CDR3 has 15 residues. In DNA form, the CDR3 reads TGTGCCGGCAGTTCAATACTCAGTCCCACCGGGGAGCTGTTTTTT. Its protein product is CAGSSILSPTGELFF.

This clonotype was seen repeatedly, ten times or more. The chain links TRBV11-2 to TRBJ2-5; TRBD2 matches at 7 bases. The CDR3 contains 14 residues. J was trimmed by 4 bases and V by 2 bases; bases with no gene match: 4. Per the germline V gene, CDR1 is SGHAT and CDR2 is FQNNGV. The CDR3 nucleotides read TGTGCCAGCAGCTTACGGCGGGGGTCAGAGACCCAGTACTTC. This sequence encodes CASSLRRGSETQYF.

This clonotype has ten or more counts. The rearrangement joins TRBV13 to TRBJ1-1; TRBD1 agrees at 12 bases. Per the germline V gene, CDR1 is PRHDT and CDR2 is FYEKMQ (reference sequence). Unmatched junction bases numbered 13, after V lost 4 bases and J lost 4 bases. The CDR3 sequence is 18 residues long. The CDR3 sequence: CASSSPGTGGIYGTEAFF. CDR3 DNA: TGTGCCAGCAGCTCACCCGGGACAGGGGGCATCTATGGCACTGAAGCTTTCTTT. Full variable domain (rest looked up from reference TRBV13 and TRBJ1-1): AAGVIQSPRHLIKEKRETATLKCYPIPRHDTVYWYQQGPGQDPQFLISFYEKMQSDKGSIPDRFSAQQFSDYHSELNMSSLELGDSALYFCASSSPGTGGIYGTEAFFGQGTRLTVV.

This clonotype has just a few counts. This sequence may be a read error, since a much larger clone differs from it by one base. The CDR3 spells CASSFGRARCEQYF. The DNA of the CDR3 is TGTGCCAGCAGCTTTGGCAGGGCAAGGTGCGAGCAGTACTTC. The chain recombines TRBV5-4 with TRBJ2-7; D may be TRBD1 (5 bases). Trimming cost V 2 bases and J 6 bases, with 15 bases left between them. Germline V gene lookup returns CDR1 SGHNT and CDR2 YYREEE (reference sequence). The CDR3 runs to 14 residues. Full variable domain (outside the CDR3, taken from reference TRBV5-4 and TRBJ2-7): ETGVTQSPTHLIKTRGQQVTLRCSSQSGHNTVSWYQQALGQGPQFIFQYYREEENGRGNFPPRFSGLQFPNYSSELNVNALELDDSALYLCASSFGRARCEQYFGPGTRLTVT.

This clonotype was found a few times. The chain carries TRBV19 and TRBJ2-2; no firm D call. V lost 0 bases and J 7 bases, leaving 9 bases between the germline ends. This CDR3 region has 14 residues. Germline-derived CDR1 and CDR2 are LNHDA and SQIVND (reference sequence). CDR3 in DNA: TGTGCCAGTAGTATAGATCCGAGACGCGGGGAGCTGTTTTTT. Protein: CASSIDPRRGELFF.

This clonotype was counted at least ten times. This chain joins TRBV4-3 and TRBJ2-5; perhaps D is TRBD1 or TRBD2 (5 bases each). Trimming took off 3 bases at V and 2 bases at J, with 13 bases between the two ends. Germline-derived CDR1 and CDR2 are LGHNA and YSLEER. There are 15 residues in the CDR3. The CDR3 region is CASSQRDGEQETQYF. CDR3 nucleotide sequence: TGCGCCAGCAGCCAGAGGGACGGGGAACAAGAGACCCAGTACTTC.

Ten or more counts support this clonotype. The chain combines TRBV27 with TRBJ2-7; 8 positions match TRBD2. The germline V gene has CDR1 MNHEY and CDR2 SMNVEV (reference sequence). The CDR3 sequence is 15 residues long. Trimming cost V 3 bases and J 2 bases; bases outside gene matches: 6. The CDR3 region has the DNA TGTGCCAGCAGTTTTGCGGGGGGCGCTGCCTACGAGCAGTACTTC. Translation gives CASSFAGGAAYEQYF.

Regarding this clonotype: This clone may be a read error of a much larger clone one base away. The V gene is TRBV20-1, the J gene TRBJ2-1; 8 positions agree with TRBD2. This CDR3 spans 16 amino acids. CDR1 and CDR2 (germline): DFQATT, SNEGSKA (reference sequence). The CDR3 sequence is CGASWVREGHYNEQFF. CDR3 DNA sequence: TGCGGTGCTAGTTGGGTCCGGGAGGGCCACTACAATGAGCAGTTCTTC.

Concerning this clonotype: One end of the junction fails to match germline, which may point to a read error. The rearrangement uses TRBV25-1 and TRBJ2-3; no clear D gene. Germline V gives CDR1 MGHDK, CDR2 SYGVNS. The CDR3 is 12 residues long. The CDR3 nucleotides are TGCGCCGGCAGTATTTATTCCGATACGCAGTATTTT. Its protein is CAGSIYSDTQYF.

Many counts were recorded for this clonotype. This sequence joins TRBV29-1 and TRBJ1-6; no clear D. Looked up from germline, CDR1 is SQVTM and CDR2 is ANQGSEA. CDR3 length equals 13 residues. V dropped 7 bases and J dropped 8 bases, with 15 bases sitting between them. The CDR3 DNA follows: TGCAGCGCTTTCGTCGATACAGATTCACCCCTCCACTTT. Residues: CSAFVDTDSPLHF.

This clonotype showed up many times. The chain links TRBV13 to TRBJ2-7, with D possibly being TRBD1 (6 bases). The CDR3 is 14 amino acids. In germline, CDR1 is PRHDT, CDR2 FYEKMQ (reference sequence). V was shortened by 0 bases and J by 3 bases, with 9 bases between the two germline ends. The CDR3: CASSLGNRDYEQYF. As DNA, the CDR3 is TGTGCCAGCAGCTTAGGAAACAGGGACTACGAGCAGTACTTC. Full variable domain (remainder filled in from reference TRBV13 and TRBJ2-7): AAGVIQSPRHLIKEKRETATLKCYPIPRHDTVYWYQQGPGQDPQFLISFYEKMQSDKGSIPDRFSAQQFSDYHSELNMSSLELGDSALYFCASSLGNRDYEQYFGPGTRLTVT.

As regards this clonotype: Because the CDR3 is missing its conserved closing phenylalanine or tryptophan, this is likely a read error. The V call is TRBV30, the J call TRBJ1-2; D is perhaps TRBD1 (5 bases). V was pared by 1 base and J by 4 bases, with 10 bases between. The germline CDR1 and CDR2 sequences are GTSNPN and SVGIG (reference sequence). The CDR3 contains 13 residues. DNA for the CDR3: TGTGCCTGGAGTGAGGGGTTCGGCTATGGCTACACCCTC. Amino acids: CAWSEGFGYGYTL.

V usage is TRBV7-2 and J usage is TRBJ2-6; D remains ambiguous. The germline V gene encodes CDR1 SGHTA and CDR2 FQGNSA. Between the trimmed V and J ends, which lost 3 bases and 0 bases, there was a span of 15 bases. This CDR3 contains 18 residues. CDR3 protein: CASSLIPTEGSGANVLTF. Written as DNA, the CDR3 is TGTGCCAGCAGCTTGATACCGACGGAAGGCTCTGGGGCCAACGTCCTGACTTTC.